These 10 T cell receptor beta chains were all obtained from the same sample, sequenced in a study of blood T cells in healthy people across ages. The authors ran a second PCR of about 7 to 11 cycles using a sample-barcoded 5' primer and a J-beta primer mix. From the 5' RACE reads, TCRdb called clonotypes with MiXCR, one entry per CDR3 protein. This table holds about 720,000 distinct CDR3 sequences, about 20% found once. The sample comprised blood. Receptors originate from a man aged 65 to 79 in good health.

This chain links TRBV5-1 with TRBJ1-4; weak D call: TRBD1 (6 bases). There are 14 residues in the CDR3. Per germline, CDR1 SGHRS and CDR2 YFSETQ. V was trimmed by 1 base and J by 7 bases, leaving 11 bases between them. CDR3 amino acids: CASSLKQGFEKLFF. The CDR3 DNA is TGCGCCAGCAGCTTGAAACAGGGTTTTGAAAAACTGTTTTTT. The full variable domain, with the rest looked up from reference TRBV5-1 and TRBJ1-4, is KAGVTQTPRYLIKTRGQQVTLSCSPISGHRSVSWYQQTPGQGLQFLFEYFSETQRNKGNFPGRFSGRQFSNSRSEMNVSTLELGDSALYLCASSLKQGFEKLFFGSGTQLSVL.

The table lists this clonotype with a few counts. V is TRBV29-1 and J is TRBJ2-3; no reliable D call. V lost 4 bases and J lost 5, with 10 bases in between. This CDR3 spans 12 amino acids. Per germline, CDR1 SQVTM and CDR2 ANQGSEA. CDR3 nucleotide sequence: TGCAGCGTTGTTGGGCTGGGAGATACGCAGTATTTT. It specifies CSVVGLGDTQYF.

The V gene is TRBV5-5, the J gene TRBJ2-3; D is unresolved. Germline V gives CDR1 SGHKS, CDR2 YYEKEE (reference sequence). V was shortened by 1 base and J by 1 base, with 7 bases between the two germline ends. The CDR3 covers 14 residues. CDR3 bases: TGTGCCAGCAGCTTGACAAGACGCACAGATACGCAGTATTTT. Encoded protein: CASSLTRRTDTQYF.

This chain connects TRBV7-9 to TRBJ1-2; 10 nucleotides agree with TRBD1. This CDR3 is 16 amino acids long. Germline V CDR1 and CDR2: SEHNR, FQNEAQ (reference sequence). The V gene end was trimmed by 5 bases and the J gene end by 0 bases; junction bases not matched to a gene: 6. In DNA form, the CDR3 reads TGTGCCAGCAGCCGTGGGACAGGGGTAACTAACTATGGCTACACCTTC. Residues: CASSRGTGVTNYGYTF.

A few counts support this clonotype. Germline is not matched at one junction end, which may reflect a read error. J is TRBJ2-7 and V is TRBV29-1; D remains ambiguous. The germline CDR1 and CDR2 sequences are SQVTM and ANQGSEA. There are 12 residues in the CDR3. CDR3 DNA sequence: TGCAGCGTTGAATATGGCTCCTACGAGCAGTGCTTC. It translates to CSVEYGSYEQCF.

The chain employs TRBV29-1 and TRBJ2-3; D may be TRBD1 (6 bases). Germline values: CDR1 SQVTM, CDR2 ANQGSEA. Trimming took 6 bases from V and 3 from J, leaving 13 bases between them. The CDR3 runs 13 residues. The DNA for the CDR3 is TGCAGCGTGGGTAAAGGGACAACAGATACGCAGTATTTT. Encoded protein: CSVGKGTTDTQYF.

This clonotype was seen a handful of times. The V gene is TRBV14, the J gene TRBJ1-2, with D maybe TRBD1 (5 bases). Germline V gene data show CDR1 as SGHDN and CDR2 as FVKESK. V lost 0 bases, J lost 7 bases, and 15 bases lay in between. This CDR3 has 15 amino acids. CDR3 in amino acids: CASSQELAGNGGYTF. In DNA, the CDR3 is TGTGCCAGCAGCCAAGAATTGGCAGGGAATGGTGGCTACACCTTC.

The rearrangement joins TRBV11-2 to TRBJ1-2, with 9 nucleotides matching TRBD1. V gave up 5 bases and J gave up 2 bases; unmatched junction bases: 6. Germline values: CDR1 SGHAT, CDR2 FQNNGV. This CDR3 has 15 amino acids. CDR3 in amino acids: CASSTGQGLNYGYTF. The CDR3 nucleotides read TGTGCCAGCAGCACAGGACAGGGGCTCAACTATGGCTACACCTTC.

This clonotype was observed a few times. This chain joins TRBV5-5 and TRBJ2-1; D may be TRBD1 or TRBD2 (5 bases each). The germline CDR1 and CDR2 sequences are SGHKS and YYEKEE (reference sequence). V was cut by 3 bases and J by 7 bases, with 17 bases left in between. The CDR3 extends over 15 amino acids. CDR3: CASSSRDRPFNEQFF. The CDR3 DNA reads TGTGCCAGCAGCTCCCGGGACCGCCCCTTTAATGAGCAGTTCTTC.

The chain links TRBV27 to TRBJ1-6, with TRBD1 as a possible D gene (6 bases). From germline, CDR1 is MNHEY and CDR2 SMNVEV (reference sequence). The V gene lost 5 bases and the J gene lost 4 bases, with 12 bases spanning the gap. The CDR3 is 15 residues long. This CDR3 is CASSPDSTYNSPLHF. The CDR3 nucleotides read TGTGCCAGCAGTCCGGACAGTACTTATAATTCACCCCTCCACTTT.